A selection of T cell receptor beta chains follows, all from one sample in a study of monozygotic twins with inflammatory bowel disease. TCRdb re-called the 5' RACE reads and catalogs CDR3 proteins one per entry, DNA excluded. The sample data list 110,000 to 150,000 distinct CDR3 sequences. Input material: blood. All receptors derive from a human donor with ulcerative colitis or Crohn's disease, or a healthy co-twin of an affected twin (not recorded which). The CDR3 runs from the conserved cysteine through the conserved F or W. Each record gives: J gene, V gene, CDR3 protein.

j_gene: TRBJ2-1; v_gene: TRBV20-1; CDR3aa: CSASLARGFNEQFF
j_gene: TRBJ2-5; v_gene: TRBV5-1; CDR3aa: CASSTGDFQETQYF
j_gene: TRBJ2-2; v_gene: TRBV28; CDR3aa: CASHRGSAGELFF
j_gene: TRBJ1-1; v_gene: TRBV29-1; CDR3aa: CSVGGQGTEAFF
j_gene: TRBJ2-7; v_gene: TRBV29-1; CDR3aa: CSVEEGWSSYEQYF
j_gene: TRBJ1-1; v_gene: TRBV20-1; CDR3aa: CSASAGLGGAFF
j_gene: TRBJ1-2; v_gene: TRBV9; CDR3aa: CASSVSHRISGYTF
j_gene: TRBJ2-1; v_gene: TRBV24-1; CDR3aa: CATSDSRTGVRNEQFF
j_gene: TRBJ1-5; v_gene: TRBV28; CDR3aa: CASSHPGQATKAQHF
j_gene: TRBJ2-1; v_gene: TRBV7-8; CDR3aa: CASSFYRGRNEQFF
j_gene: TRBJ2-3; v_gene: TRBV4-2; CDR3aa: CASSQDLQGDTQYF
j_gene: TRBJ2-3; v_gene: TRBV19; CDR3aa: CASSMIPGPASTQYF
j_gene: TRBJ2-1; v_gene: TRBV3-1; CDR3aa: CASSHTRGFYNEQFF
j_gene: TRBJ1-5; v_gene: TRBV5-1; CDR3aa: CASSLEGAGSQPQHF
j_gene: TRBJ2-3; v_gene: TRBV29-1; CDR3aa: CSATDRGPTDTQYF
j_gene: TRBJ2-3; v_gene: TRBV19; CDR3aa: CASHGGPGQSTDTQYF
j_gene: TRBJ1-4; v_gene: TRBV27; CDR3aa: CASSQTTHREKLFF
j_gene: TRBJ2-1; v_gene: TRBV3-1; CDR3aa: CASSRSASGNEQFF
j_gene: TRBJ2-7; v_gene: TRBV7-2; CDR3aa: CASSLEGNRAYEQYF
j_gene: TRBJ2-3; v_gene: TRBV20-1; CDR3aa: CSARDGTSGGQTQYF
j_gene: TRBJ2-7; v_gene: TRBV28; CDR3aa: CASRTGPEQTYEQYF
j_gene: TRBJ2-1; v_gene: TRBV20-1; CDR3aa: CSARAWGGYNEQFF
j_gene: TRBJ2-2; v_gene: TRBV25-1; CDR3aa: CASISQIGANTGELFF
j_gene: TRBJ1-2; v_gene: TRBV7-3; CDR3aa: CASSPLANYGYTF
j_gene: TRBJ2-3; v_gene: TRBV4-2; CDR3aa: CASSQDLLAGDTQYF
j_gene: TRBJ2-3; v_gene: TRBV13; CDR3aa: CASSSLAGGGDTQYF
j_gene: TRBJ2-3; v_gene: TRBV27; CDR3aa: CASSFGGGPGTDTQYF
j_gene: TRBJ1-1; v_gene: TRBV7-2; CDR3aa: CASSRTGGFTEAFF
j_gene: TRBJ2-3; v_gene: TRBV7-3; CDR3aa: CASSLDGRGTDTQYF
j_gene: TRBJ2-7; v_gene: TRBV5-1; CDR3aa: CASSTSTVLHEQYF
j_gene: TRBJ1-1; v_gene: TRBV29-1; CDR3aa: CSVEETGRAFF
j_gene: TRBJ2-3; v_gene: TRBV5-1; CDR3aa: CASSSGLALDTQYF
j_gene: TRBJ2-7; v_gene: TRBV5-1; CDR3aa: CASSLGDISGYEQYF
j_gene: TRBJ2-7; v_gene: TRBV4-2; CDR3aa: CASSPLNLGGGEYSYEQYF
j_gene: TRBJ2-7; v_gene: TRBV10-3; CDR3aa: CAISAPGQGGYEQYF
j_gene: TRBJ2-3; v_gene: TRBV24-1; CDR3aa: CATSDPPGQIHTDTQYF
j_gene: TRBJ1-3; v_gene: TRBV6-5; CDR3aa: CASSYMVASGNTIYF
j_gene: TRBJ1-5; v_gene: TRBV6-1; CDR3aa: CASSEAKEVYGNQPQHF
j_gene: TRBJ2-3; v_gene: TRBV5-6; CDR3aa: CASSLRLAGGDTQYF
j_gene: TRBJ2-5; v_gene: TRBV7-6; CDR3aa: CASSPGTSGTGTQETQYF
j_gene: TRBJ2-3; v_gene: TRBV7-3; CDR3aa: CASSLDRSTSTDTQYF
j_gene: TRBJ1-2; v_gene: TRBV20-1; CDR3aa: CSARGSDGYTF
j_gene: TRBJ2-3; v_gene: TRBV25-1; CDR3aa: CASSETDSTDTQYF
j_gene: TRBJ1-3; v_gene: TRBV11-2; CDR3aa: CASTVGNTIYF
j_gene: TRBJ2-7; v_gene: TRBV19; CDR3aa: CASSPGLAGGLYEQYF
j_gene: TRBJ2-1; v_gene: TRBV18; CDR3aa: CASSPRGTTPIYNEQFF
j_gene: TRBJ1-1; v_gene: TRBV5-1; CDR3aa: CASSLDGLQGATEAFF
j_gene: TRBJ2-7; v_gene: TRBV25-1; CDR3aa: CASSEWGQGSYEQYF
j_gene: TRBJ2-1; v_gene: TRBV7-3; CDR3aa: CASSPGSGASLEQFF
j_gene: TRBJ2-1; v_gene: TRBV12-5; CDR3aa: CASGRVEQPYNEQFF
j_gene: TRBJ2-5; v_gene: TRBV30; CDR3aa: CAWRGTAETQYF
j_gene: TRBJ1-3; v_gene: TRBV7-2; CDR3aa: CASTLRPPGSSGNTIYF
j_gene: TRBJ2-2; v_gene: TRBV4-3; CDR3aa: CASSQGPPGRGLMGGELFF
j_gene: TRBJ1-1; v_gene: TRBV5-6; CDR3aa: CASARGNTEAFF